This TCR beta chain was found in a study of T cells in Graves' hyperthyroidism and ophthalmopathy. Whole-study results and caveats: Most thyroid clonotypes with frequency above 0.001 were detected in blood.

The table lists this clonotype with a count of one. The antigen is unknown. The PBMCs were sourced from fresh peripheral blood (more than 9 ml). The CDR3 extends over 18 amino acids. Germline loops: CDR1 MGHDK, CDR2 SYGVNS. Losses at the gene ends were 3 bases for V and 1 base for J; bases not matched to a gene: 14. From RNA transcripts, TCR beta CDR3 regions were amplified. An initial round of RT-PCR targeting the TCR CDR3 relied on the HTBI primer set. TCRdb reprocessed the multiplex PCR reads via MiXCR and lists one record per CDR3 protein. Among some 490,000 distinct CDR3 sequences, about 20% were seen once, and the ten largest hold under 55%.

The source material was blood. The rearrangement uses TRBV25-1 and TRBJ2-5, with 7 bases that match TRBD2. The TCR comes from a woman in her seventies with Graves' ophthalmopathy. The CDR3, as DNA: TGTGCCAGCAGTGATTGGGGGGGTCGGGAGTGGTCCCAAGAGACCCAGTACTTC. It specifies CASSDWGGREWSQETQYF.